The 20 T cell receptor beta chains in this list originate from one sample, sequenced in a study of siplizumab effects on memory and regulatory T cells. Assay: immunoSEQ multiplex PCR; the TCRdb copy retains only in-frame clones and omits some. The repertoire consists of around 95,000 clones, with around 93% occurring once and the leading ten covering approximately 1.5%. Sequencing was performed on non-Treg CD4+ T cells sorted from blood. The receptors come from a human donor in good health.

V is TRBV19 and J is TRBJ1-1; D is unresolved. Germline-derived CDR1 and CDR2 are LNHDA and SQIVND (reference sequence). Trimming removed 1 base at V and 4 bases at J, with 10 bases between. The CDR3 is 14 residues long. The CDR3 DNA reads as TGTGCCAGTAGTATAGCACCCACGGCCACTGAAGCTTTCTTT. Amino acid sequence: CASSIAPTATEAFF.

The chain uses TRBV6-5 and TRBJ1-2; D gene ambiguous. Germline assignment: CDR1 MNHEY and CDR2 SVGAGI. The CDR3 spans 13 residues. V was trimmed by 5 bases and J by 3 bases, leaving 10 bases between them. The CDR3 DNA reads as TGTGCCAGCAGTCGCGACATCGACTATGGCTACACCTTC. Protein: CASSRDIDYGYTF.

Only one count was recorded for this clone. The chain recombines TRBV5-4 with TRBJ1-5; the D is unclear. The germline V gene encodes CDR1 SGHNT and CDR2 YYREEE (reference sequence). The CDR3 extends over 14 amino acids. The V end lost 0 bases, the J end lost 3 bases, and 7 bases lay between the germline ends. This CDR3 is CASSLGQVNQPQHF. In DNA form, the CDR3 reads TGTGCCAGCAGCTTGGGACAAGTCAATCAGCCCCAGCATTTT.

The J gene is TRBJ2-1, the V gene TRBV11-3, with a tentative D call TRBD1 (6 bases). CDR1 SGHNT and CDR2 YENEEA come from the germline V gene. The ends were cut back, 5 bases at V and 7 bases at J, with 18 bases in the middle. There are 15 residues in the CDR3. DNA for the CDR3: TGTGCCAGCAGCCCAGGGGCTAGCTCGTTGAATGAGCAGTTCTTC. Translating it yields CASSPGASSLNEQFF.

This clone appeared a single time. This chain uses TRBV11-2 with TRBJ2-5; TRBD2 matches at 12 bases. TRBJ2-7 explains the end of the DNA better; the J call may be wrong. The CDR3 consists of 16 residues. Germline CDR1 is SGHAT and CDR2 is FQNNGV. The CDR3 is CASSGRGTSGYYEQYF. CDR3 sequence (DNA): TGTGCCAGCAGCGGAAGGGGGACTAGCGGGTATTACGAGCAGTACTTC.

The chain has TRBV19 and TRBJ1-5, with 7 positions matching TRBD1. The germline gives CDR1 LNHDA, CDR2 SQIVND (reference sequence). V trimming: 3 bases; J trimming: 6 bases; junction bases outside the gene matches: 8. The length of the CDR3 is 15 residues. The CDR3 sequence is CASSIPGSGGQPQHF. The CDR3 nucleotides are TGTGCCAGTAGTATCCCCGGGTCAGGGGGTCAGCCCCAGCATTTT. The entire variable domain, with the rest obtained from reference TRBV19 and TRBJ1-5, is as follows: DGGITQSPKYLFRKEGQNVTLSCEQNLNHDAMYWYRQDPGQGLRLIYYSQIVNDFQKGDIAEGYSVSREKKESFPLTVTSAQKNPTAFYLCASSIPGSGGQPQHFGDGTRLSIL.

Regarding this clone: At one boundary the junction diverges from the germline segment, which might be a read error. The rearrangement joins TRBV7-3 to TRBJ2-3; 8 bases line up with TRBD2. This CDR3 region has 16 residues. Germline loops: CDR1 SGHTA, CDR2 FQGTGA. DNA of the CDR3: TGTGCCAGCAGCTTCAATCCTCGGACTAGCAGAGATACGCAGTATTTT. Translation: CASSFNPRTSRDTQYF. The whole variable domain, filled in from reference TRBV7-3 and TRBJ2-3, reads GAGVSQTPSNKVTEKGKYVELRCDPISGHTALYWYRQSLGQGPEFLIYFQGTGAADDSGLPNDRFFAVRPEGSVSTLKIQRTERGDSAVYLCASSFNPRTSRDTQYFGPGTRLTVL.

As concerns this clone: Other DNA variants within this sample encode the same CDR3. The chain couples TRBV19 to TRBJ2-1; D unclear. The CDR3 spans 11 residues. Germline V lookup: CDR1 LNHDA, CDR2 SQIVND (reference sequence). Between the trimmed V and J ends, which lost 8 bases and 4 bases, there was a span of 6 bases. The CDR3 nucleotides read TGTGCCAGTTCCCTTTACAATGAGCAGTTCTTC. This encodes CASSLYNEQFF.

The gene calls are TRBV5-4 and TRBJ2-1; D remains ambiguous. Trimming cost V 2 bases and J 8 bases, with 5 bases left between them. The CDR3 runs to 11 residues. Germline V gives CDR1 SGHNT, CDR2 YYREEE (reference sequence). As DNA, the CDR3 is TGTGCCAGCAGCTTTAAGTATGAGCAGTTCTTC. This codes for CASSFKYEQFF.

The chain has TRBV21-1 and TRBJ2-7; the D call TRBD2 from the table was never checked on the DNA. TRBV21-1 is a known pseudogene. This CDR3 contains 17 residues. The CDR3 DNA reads TGTGCCAGCAGCCCCCAAATAATAGCGGGACTCCCCTACGAGCAGTACTTC. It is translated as CASSPQIIAGLPYEQYF.

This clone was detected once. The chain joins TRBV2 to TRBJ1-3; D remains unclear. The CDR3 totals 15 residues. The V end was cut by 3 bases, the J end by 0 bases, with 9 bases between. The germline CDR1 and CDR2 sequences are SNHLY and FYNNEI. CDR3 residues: CASSEQSYSGNTIYF. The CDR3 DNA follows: TGTGCCAGCAGTGAGCAGTCCTACTCTGGAAACACCATATATTTT.

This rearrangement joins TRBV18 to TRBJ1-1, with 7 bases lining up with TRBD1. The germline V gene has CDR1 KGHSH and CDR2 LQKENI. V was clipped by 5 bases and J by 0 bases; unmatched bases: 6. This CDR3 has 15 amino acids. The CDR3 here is CASSNDGQVNTEAFF. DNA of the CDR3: TGTGCCAGCTCAAACGATGGACAGGTGAACACTGAAGCTTTCTTT.

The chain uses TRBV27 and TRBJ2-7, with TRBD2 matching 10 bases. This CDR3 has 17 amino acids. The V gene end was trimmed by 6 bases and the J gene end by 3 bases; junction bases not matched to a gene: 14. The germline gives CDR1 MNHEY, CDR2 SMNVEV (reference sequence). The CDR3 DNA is TGTGCCAGCAGCCCCCGGTTCGATAGCGGGAGGATCTACGAGCAGTACTTC. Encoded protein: CASSPRFDSGRIYEQYF.

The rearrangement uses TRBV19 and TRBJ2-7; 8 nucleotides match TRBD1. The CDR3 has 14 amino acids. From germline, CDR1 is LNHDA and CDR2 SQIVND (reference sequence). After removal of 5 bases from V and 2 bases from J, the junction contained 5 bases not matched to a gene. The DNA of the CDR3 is TGTGCCAGTAGTCGACAGGGGCTACCCTACGAGCAGTACTTC. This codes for CASSRQGLPYEQYF.

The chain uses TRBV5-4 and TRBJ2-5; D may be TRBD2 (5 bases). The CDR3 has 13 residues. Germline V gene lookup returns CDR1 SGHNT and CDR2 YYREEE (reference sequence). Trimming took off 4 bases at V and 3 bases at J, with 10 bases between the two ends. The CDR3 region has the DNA TGTGCCAGCAGCCCCACTAGGGAAGAGACCCAGTACTTC. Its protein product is CASSPTREETQYF.

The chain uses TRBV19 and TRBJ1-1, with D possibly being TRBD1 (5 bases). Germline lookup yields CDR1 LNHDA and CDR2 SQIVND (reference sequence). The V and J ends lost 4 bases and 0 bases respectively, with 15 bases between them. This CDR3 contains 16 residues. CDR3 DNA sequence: TGTGCCAGTAGTACTCCCGGGACGAGTTTGAACACTGAAGCTTTCTTT. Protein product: CASSTPGTSLNTEAFF.

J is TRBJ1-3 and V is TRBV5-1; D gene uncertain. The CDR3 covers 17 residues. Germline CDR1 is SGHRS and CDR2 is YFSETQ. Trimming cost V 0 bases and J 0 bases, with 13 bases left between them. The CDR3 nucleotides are TGCGCCAGCAGCTTGGAGGTCGGGTACAACTCTGGAAACACCATATATTTT. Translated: CASSLEVGYNSGNTIYF. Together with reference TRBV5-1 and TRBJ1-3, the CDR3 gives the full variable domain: KAGVTQTPRYLIKTRGQQVTLSCSPISGHRSVSWYQQTPGQGLQFLFEYFSETQRNKGNFPGRFSGRQFSNSRSEMNVSTLELGDSALYLCASSLEVGYNSGNTIYFGEGSWLTVV.

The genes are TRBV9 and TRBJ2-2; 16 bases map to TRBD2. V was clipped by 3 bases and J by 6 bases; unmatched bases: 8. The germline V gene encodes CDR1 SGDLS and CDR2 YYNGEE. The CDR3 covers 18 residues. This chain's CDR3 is CASSAPGLAGGFSGELFF. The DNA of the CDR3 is TGTGCCAGCAGCGCGCCGGGACTAGCGGGAGGGTTTTCCGGGGAGCTGTTTTTT.

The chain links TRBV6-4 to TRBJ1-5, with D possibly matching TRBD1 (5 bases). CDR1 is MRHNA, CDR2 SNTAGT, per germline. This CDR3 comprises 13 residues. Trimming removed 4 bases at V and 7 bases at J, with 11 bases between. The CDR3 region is CASSAGGGQPQHF. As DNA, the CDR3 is TGTGCCAGCAGTGCCGGGGGTGGGCAGCCCCAGCATTTT.

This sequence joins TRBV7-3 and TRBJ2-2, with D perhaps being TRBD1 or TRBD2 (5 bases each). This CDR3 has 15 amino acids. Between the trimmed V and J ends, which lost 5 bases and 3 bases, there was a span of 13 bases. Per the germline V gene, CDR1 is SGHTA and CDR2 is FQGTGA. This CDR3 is CASSTQGRDTGELFF. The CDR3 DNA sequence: TGTGCCAGCAGCACTCAGGGACGTGACACCGGGGAGCTGTTTTTT.